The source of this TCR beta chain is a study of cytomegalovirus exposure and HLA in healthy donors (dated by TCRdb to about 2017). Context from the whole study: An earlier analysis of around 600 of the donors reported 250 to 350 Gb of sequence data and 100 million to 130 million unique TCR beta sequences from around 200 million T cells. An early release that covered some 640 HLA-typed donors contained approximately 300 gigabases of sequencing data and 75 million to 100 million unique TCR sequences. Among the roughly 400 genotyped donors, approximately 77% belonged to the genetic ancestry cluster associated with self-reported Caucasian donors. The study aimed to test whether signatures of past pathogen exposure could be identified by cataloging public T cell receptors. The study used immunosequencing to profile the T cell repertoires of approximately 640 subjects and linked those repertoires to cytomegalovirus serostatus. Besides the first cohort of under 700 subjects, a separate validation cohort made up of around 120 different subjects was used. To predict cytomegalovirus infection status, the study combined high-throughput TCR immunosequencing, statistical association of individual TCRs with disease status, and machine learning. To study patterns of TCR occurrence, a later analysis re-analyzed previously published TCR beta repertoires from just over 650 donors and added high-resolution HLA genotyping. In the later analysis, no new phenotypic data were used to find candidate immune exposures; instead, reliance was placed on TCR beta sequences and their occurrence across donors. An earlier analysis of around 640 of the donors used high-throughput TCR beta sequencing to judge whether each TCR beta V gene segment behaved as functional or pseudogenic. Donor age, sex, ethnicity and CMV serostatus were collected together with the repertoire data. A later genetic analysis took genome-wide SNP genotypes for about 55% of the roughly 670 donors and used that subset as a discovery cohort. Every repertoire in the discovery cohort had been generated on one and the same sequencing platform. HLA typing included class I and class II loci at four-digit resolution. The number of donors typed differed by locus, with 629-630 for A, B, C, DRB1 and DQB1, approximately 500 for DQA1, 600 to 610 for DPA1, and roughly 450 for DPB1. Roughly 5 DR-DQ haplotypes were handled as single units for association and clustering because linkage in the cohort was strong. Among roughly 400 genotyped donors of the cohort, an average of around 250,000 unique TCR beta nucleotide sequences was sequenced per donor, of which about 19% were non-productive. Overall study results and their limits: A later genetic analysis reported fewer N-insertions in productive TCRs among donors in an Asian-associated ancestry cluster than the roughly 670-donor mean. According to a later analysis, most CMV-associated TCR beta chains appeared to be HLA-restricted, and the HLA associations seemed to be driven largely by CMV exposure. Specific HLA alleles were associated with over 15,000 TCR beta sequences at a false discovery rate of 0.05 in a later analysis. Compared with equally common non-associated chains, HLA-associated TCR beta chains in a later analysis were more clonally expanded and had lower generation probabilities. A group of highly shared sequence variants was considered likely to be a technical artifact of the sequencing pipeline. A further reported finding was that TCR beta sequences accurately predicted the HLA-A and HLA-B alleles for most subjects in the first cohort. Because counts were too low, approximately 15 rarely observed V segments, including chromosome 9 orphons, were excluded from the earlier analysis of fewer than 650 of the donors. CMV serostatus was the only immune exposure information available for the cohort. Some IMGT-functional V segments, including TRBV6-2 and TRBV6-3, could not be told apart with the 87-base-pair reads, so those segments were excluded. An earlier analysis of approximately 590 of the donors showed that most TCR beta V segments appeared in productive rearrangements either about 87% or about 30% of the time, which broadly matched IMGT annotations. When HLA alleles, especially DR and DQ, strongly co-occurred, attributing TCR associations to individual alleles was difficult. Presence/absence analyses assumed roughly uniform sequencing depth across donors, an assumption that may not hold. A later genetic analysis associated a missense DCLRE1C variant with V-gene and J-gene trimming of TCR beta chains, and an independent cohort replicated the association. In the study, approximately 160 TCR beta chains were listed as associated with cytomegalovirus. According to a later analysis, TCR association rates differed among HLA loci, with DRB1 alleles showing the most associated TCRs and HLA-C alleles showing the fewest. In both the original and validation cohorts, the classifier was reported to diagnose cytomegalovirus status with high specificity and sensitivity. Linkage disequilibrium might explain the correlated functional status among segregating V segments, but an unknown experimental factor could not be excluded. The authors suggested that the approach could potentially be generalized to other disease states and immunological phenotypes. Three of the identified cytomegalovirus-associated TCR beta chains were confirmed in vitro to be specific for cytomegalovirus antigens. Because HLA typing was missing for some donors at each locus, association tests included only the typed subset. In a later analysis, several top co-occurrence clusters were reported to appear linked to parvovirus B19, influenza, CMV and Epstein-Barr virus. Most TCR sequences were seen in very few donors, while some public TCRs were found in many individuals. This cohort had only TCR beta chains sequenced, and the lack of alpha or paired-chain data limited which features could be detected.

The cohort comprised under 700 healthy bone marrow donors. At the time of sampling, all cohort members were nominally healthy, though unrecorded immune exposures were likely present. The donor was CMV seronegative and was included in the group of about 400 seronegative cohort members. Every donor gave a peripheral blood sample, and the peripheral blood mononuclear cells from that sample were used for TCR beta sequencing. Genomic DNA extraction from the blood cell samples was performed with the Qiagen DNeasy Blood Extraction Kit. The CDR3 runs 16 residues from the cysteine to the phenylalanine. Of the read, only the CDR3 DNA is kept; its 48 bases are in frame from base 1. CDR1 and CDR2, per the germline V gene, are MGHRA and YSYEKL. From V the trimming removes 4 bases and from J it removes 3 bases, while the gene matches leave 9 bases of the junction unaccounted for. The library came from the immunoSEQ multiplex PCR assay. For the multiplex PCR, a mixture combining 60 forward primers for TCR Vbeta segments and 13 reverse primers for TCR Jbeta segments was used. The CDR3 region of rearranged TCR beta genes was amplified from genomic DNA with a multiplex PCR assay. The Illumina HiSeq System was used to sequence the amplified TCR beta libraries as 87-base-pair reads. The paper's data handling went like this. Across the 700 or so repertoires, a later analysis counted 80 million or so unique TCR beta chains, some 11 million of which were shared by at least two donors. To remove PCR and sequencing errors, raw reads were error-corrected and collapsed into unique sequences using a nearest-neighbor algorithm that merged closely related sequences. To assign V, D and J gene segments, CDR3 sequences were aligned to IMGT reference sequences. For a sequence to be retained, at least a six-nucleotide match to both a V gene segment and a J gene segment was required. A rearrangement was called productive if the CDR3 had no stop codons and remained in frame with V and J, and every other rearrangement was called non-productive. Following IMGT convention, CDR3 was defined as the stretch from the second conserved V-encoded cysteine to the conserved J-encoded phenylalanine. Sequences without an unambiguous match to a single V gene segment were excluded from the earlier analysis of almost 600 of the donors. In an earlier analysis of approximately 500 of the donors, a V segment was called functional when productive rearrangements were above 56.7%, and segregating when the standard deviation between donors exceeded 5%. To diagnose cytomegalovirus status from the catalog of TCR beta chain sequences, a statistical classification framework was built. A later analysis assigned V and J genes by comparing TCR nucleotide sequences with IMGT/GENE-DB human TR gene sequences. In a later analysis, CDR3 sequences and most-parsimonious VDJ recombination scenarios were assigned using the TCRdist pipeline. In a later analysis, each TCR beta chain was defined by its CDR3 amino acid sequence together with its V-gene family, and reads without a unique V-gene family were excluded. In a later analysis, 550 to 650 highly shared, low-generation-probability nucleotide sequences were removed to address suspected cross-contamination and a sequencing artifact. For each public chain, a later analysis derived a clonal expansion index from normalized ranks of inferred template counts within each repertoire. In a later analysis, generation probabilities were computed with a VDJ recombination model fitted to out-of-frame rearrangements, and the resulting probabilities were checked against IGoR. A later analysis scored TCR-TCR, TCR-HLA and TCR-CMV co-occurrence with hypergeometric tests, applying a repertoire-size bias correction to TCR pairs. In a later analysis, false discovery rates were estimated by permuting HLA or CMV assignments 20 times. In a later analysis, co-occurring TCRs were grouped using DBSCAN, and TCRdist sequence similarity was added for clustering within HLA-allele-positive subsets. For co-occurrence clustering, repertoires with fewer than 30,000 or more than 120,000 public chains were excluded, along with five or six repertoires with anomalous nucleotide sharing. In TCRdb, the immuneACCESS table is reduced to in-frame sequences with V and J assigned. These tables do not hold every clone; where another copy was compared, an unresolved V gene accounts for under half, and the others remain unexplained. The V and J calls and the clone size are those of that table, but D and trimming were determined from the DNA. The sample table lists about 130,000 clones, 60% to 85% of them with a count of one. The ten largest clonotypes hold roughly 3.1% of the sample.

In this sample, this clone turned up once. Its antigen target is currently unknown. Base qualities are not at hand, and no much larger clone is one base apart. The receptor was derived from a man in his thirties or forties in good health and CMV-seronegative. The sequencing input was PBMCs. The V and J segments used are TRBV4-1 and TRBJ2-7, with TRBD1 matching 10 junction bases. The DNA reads TGCGCCAGCAGCCCTGCAGGGGACAGGGGACTCTACGAGCAGTACTTC. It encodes CASSPAGDRGLYEQYF.